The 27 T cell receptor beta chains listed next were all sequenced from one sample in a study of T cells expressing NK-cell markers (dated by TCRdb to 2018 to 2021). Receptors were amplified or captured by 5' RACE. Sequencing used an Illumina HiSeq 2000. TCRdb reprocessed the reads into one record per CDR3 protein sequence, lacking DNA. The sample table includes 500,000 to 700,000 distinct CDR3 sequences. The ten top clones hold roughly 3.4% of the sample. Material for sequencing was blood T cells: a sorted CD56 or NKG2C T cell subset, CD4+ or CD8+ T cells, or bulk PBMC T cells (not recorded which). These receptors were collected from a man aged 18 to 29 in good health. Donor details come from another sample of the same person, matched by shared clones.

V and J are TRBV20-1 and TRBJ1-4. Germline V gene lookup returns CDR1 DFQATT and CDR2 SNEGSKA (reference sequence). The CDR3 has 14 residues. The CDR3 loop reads CSALWVGVREKLFF.

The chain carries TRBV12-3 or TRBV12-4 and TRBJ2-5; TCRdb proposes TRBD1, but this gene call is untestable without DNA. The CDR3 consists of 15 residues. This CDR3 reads CASRLTGSFAETQYF.

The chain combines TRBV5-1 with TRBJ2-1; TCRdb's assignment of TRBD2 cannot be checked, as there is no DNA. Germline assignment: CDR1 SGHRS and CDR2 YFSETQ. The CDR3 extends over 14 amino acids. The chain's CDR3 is CASSATAGANEQFF. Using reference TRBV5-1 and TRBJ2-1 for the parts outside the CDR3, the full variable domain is KAGVTQTPRYLIKTRGQQVTLSCSPISGHRSVSWYQQTPGQGLQFLFEYFSETQRNKGNFPGRFSGRQFSNSRSEMNVSTLELGDSALYLCASSATAGANEQFFGPGTRLTVL.

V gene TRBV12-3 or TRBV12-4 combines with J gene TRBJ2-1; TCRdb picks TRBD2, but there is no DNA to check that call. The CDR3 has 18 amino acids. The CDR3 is CASSLAPVAGGPRNEQFF.

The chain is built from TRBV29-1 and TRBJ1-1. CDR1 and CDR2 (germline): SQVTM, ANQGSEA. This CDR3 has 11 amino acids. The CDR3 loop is CSHLREDEAFF.

The CDR3 sequence: CASSGSGRTGELFF. J is TRBJ2-2 and V is TRBV2; the D gene TCRdb calls, TRBD2, cannot be checked with no DNA. From germline, CDR1 is SNHLY and CDR2 FYNNEI. The CDR3 covers 14 residues.

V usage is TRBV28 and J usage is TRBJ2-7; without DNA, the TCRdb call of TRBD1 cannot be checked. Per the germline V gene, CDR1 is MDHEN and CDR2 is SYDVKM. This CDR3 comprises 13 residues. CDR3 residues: CAILGQGLGEQYF.

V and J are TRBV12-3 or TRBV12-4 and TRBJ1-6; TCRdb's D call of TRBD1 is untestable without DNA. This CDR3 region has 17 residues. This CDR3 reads CASGGKKRQSLNSPLHF.

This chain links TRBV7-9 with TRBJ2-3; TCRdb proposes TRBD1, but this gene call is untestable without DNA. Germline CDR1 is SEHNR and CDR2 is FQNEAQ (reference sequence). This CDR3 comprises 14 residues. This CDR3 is CASRFDRLTDTQYF.

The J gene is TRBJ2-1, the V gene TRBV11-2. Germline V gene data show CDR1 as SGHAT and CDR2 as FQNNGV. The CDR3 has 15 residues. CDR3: CASSLDYAGSREQFF.

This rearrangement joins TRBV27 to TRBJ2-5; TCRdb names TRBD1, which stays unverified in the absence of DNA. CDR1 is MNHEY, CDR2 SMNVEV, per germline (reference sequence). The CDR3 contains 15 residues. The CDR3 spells CASSPVPGTGETQYF.

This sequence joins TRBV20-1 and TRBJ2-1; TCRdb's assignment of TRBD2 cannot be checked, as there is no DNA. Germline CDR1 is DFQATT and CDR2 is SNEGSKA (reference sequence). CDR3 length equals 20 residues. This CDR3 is CSARPPRLAGVLYSYNEQFF.

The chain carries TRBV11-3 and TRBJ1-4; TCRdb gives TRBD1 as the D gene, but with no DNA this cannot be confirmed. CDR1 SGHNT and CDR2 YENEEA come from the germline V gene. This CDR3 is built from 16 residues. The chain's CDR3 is CASSLLRPGDGEKLFF.

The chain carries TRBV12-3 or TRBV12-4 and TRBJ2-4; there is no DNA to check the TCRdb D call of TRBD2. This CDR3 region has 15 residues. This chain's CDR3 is CASRSGLVFKNIQYF.

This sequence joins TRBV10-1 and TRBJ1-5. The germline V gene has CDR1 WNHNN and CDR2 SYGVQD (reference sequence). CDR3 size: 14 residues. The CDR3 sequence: CASSDGQLNQPQHF.

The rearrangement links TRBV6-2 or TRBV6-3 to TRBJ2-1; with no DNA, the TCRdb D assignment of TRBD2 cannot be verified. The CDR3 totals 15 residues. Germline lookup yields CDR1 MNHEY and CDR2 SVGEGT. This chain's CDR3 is CASSRLAGGSSEQFF.

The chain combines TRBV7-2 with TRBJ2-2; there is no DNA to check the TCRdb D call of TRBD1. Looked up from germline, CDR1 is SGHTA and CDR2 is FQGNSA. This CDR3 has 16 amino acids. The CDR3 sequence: CASSLTPGGNTGELFF.

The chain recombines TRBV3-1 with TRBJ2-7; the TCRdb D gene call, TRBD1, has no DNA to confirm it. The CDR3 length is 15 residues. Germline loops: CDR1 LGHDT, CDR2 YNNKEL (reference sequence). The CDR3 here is CASSQVRDPSYEQYF.

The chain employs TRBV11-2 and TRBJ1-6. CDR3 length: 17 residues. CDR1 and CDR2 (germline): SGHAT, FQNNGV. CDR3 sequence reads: CASSLEGPQWAYSPLHF. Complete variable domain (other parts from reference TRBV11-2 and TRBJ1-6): EAGVAQSPRYKIIEKRQSVAFWCNPISGHATLYWYQQILGQGPKLLIQFQNNGVVDDSQLPKDRFSAERLKGVDSTLKIQPAKLEDSAVYLCASSLEGPQWAYSPLHFGNGTRLTVT.

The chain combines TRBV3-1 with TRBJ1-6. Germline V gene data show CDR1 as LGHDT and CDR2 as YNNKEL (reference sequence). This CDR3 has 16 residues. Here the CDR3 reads CASSQGPVSSNSPLHF.

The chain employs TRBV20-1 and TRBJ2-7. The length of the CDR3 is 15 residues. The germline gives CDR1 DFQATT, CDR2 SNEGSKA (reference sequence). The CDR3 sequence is CSAREGSISSYEQYF.

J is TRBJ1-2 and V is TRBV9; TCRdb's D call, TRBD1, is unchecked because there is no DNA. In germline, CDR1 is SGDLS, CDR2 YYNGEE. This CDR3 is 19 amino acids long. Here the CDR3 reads CASSVDMVGTGKIDYGYTF.

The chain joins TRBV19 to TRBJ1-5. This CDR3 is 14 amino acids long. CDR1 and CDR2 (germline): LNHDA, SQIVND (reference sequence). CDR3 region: CASSMAAGYEPQHF.

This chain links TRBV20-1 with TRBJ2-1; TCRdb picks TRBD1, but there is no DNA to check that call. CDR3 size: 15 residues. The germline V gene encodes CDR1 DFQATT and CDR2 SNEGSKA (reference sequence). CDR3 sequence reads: CSARDAGTQDNEQFF.

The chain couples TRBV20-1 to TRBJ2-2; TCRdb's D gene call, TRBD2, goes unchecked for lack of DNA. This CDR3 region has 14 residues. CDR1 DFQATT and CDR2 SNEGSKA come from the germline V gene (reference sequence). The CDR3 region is CSARQGPNTGELFF.

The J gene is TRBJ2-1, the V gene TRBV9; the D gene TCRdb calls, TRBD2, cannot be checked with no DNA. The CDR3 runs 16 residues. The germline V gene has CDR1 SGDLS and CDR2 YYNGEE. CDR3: CASSVRASGSYNEQFF.

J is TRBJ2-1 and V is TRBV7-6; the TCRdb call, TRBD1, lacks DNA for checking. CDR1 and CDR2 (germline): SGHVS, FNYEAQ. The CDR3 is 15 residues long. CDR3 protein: CASSLYRGQYNEQFF.